This T cell receptor (beta chain) was documented in a study of T cell repertoires in cytomegalovirus infection. CDR3 length: 13 amino acids. The V and J ends lost 4 bases and 5 bases respectively, with 11 bases between them. From the reads, TCRdb called clonotypes with MiXCR, one entry per CDR3 protein. The data show over 250,000 distinct CDR3 sequences, about a quarter seen once. Sequencing was performed on PBMCs. The chain joins TRBV12-3 or TRBV12-4 to TRBJ2-5, with a possible D match to TRBD1 (6 bases). The receptor's source is a human donor in good health (CMV status not recorded). Some clones in this sample may be carry-over from other donors' samples. CDR3 residues: CASSSDSRETQYF. CDR3 nucleotides: TGTGCCAGCAGTTCGGACAGCCGGGAGACCCAGTACTTC.